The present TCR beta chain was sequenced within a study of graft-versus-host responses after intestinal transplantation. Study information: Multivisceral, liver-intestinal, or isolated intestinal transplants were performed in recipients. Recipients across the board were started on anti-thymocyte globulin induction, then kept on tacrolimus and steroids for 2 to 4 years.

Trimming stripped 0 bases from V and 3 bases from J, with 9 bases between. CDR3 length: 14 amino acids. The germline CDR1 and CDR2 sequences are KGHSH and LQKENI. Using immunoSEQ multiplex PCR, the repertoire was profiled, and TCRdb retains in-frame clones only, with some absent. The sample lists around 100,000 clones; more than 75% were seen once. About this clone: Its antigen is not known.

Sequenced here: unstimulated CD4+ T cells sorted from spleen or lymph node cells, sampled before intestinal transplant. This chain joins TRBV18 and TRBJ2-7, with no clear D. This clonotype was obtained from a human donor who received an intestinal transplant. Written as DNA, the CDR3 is TGTGCCAGCTCACCACCACAGAACCTCTACGAGCAGTACTTC. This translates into CASSPPQNLYEQYF.